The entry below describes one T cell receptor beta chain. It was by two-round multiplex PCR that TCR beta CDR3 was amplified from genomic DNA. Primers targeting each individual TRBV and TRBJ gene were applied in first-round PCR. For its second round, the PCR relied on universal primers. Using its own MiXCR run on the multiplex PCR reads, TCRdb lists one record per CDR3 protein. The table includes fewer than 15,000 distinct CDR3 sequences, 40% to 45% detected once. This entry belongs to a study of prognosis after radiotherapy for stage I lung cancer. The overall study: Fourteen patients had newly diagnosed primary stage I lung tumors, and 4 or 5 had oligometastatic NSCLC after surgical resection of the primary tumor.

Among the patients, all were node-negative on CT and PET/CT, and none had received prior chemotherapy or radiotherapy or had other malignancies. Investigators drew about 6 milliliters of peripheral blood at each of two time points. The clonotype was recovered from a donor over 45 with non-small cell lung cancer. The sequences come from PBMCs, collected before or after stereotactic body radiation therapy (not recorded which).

In DNA form, the CDR3 reads TGCGCCAGCAGCGCAACAGGGGAGGGACTCTATGGCTACACCTTC. It yields the protein CASSATGEGLYGYTF. The J gene is TRBJ1-2, the V gene TRBV5-1, with TRBD1 identical over 7 bases. The CDR3 spans 15 residues. Germline values: CDR1 SGHRS, CDR2 YFSETQ. V was pared by 4 bases and J by 4 bases, with 10 bases of the junction left unmatched.